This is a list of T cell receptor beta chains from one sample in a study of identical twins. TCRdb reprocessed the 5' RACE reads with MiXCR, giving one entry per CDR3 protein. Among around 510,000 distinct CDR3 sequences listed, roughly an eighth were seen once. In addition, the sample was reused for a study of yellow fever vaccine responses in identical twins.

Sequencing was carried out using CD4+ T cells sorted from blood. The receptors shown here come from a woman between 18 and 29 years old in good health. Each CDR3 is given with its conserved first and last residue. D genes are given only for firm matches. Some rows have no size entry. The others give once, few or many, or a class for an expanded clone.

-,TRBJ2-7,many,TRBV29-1,TGCAGCGTAACAGGTGGACCCTACGAGCAGTACTTC,CSVTGGPYEQYF
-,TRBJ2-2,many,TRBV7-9,TGTGCCAGCAGCTTTTCCACCGGGGAGCTGTTTTTT,CASSFSTGELFF
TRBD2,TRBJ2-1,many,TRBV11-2,TGTGCCAGCAGAGCGGGAGATGTAAATGAGCAGTTCTTC,CASRAGDVNEQFF
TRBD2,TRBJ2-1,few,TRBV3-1,TGTGCCAGCACCTGGCGGGGGATTGTCGATGAGCAGTTCTTC,CASTWRGIVDEQFF
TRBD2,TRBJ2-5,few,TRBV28,TGTGCCAGCAGTTACGGGACTAGGAAGAGAGAGACCCAGTACTTC,CASSYGTRKRETQYF
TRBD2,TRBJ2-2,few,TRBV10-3,TGTGCCACATTAGCGGGAGGTCAAACGAACACCGGGGAGCTGTTTTTT,CATLAGGQTNTGELFF
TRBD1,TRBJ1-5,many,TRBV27,TGTGCCAGCAGCCCCGACAGGGGGTATCAGCCCCAGCATTTT,CASSPDRGYQPQHF
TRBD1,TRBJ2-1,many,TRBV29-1,TGCAGCGTGGAGGAAGGGACAGGGAGCTCCTACAATGAGCAGTTCTTC,CSVEEGTGSSYNEQFF
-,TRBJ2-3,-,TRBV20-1,TGCAGTGCGACCGACTATTACACAGATACGCAGTATTTT,CSATDYYTDTQYF
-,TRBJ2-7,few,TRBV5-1,TGCGCCAGCAGGCGACAGGTAAATTCGGGCTACGAGCAGTACTTC,CASRRQVNSGYEQYF
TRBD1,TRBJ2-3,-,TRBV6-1,TGTGCCAGCACCCCCGGGACAGGAGGTCCGTTGGGAAATTTT,CASTPGTGGPLGNF
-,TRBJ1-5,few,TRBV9,TGTGCCAGCAGCGTGACAGAAGGCGATCAGCCCCAGCATTTT,CASSVTEGDQPQHF
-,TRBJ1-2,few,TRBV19,TGTGCCAGTAGTGTCGGTATGGGCGGCTACACCTTC,CASSVGMGGYTF
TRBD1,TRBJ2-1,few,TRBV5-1,TGCGCCAGCAGCCCGGGTGGCGGACAGGGTACCAATGAGCAGTTCTTC,CASSPGGGQGTNEQFF
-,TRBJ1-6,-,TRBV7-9,TGTGCCAGCAGCTTAGGGCCACCAGGGGCCCTCCACTTT,CASSLGPPGALHF
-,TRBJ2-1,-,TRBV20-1,TGCAGTGCTAGAGCCCGGCGGGGACTCTCCTACAATGAGCAGTTCTTC,CSARARRGLSYNEQFF
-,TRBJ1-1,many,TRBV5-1,TGCGCCAGCAGCTCCGATCCGAACACTGAAGCTTTCTTT,CASSSDPNTEAFF
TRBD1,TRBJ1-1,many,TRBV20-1,TGCAGTGCCACGGACAGGTTTGTCGAAGCTTTCTTT,CSATDRFVEAFF
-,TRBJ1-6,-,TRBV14,TGTGCCAGCAGCCTGATACAGGAATCACCCCTCCACTTT,CASSLIQESPLHF
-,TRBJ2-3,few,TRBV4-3,TGCGCCAGCAGCCAAGAGGAGGGGCGCGGATCAGATACGCAGTATTTT,CASSQEEGRGSDTQYF
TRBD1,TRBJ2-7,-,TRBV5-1,TGCGCCAGCAGCTTTGGGAAGACAGGGAACTCCTACGAGCAGTACTTC,CASSFGKTGNSYEQYF
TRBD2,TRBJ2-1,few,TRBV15,TGTGCCACCAGCAGTCTAGGGACTAGCGCCCCGGAGGGGCAGTTCTTC,CATSSLGTSAPEGQFF
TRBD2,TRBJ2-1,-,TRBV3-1,TGTGCCAGCAGCCCGAACTTAGCGGGACGGGATGAGCAGTTCTTC,CASSPNLAGRDEQFF
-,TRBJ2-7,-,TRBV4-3,TGCGCCAGCAGCCAAGATCTGGGCGAGTTGGGCGAGCAGTACTTC,CASSQDLGELGEQYF
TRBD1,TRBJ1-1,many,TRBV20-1,TGCAGTGCTAGTTGGACAGGGGGCGCAAACACTGAAGCTTTCTTT,CSASWTGGANTEAFF
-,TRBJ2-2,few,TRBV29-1,TGCAGCGGGCGGGACGGCACCGGGGAGCTGTTTTTT,CSGRDGTGELFF
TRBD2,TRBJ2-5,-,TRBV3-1,TGTGCCAGCAGCCGAGCTAGCGGGAGAGCGTACTTC,CASSRASGRAYF
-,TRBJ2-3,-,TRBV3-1,TGTGCCAGCAGCCAACTCATGGGCGGGGGCACAGATACGCAGTATTTT,CASSQLMGGGTDTQYF
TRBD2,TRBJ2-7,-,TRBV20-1,TGCAGTGCTAGAGCCTCTGAGGCGCGGGGGTTCTACGAGCAGTACTTC,CSARASEARGFYEQYF
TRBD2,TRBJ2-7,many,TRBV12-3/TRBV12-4,TGTGCCAGCAGCCGACGTAGCGGGGGGCGTACCTACGAGCAGTACTTC,CASSRRSGGRTYEQYF
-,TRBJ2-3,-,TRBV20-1,TGCAGTGCGCTTACCCTAGCGACTAGCACAGATACGCAGTATTTT,CSALTLATSTDTQYF
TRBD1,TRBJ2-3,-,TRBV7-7,TGTGCTAGCAGCCAGACAGGGGCTGATACGCAGTATTTT,CASSQTGADTQYF
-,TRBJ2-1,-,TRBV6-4,TGTGCCAGCAGTAGTTTGGGGGACAATGAGCAGTTCTTC,CASSSLGDNEQFF
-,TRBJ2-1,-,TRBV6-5,TGTGCCAGCAGTTACTCGACCCCCGGCACGGAGGGAGATTACAATGAGCAGTTCTTC,CASSYSTPGTEGDYNEQFF
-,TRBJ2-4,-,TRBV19,TGTGCCAGTAGTCCGCCTCAGGACATTCAGTACTTC,CASSPPQDIQYF
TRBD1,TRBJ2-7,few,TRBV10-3,TGTGCCACTACAGGGGCCTACGAGCAGTACTTC,CATTGAYEQYF
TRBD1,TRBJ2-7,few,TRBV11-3,TGTGCCAGCAGCTTAGGGGGACAGGGCCGCTACGAGCAGTACTTC,CASSLGGQGRYEQYF
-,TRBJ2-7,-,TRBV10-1,TGCGCCAGCAGTGAGGGGTCCGACCCGTACGAGCAGTACTTC,CASSEGSDPYEQYF
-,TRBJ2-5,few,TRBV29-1,TGCAGCGGATTCGACCCACCGCGAAAGTACTTC,CSGFDPPRKYF